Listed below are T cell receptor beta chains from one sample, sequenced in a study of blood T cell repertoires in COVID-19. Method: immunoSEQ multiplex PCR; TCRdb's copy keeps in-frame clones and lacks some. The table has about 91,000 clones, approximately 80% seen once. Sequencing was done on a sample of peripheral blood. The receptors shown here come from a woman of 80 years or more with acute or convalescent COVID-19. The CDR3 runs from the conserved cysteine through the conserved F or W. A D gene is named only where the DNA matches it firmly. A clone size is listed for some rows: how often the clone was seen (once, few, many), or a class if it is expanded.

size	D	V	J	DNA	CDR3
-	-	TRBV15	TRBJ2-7	TGTGCCACCAGCAGAGATGGTTTTCGGAGGGGATACGAGCAGTACTTC	CATSRDGFRRGYEQYF
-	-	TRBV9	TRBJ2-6	TGTGCCAGCAGCGTAATCGGTGGGGCCAACGTCCTGACTTTC	CASSVIGGANVLTF
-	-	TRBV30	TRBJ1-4	TGTGCCAGAGGAACTAATGAAAAACTGTTTTTT	CARGTNEKLFF
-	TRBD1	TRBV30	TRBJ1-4	TGTGCCTGGAGGGACAGGACGAAAACTAATGAAAAACTGTTTTTT	CAWRDRTKTNEKLFF
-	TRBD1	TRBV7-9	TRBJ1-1	TGTGCCAGCAGCTCCACCGACAGGGGGCCTGGTGAAGCTTTCTTT	CASSSTDRGPGEAFF
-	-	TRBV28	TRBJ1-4	TGTGCCAGCAGGTACAGGCCTGCAACTAATGAAAAACTGTTTTTT	CASRYRPATNEKLFF
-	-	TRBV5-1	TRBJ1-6	TGCGCCAGCAGCTTCATAGGGAGGGATTCACCCCTCCACTTT	CASSFIGRDSPLHF
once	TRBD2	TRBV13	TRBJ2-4	TGTGCCAGCAGCTACGGTTTGATAGCGGGAGTAGGCAAAAACATTCAGTACTTC	CASSYGLIAGVGKNIQYF
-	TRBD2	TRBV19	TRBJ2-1	TGTGCCAGTAGTAAAAAGACTAGCGGGGGGTCCTACAATGAGCAGTTCTTC	CASSKKTSGGSYNEQFF
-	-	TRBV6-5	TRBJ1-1	TGTGCCAGCAACCCCCCGCAGGGGACTGAAGCTTTCTTT	CASNPPQGTEAFF
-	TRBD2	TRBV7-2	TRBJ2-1	TGTGCCAGCAGCTCGACTAGCGGCTCCTACAATGAGCAGTTCTTC	CASSSTSGSYNEQFF
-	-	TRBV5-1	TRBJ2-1	TGCGCCAGCAGCTTGGAAGGGGTGTTATACAATGAGCAGTTCTTC	CASSLEGVLYNEQFF
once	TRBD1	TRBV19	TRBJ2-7	TGTGCCAGTAGTATTAATTTCGGGGACAGCTTGGAGCAGTACTTC	CASSINFGDSLEQYF
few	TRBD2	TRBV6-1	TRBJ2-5	TGTGCCAGCAGTGTTTGGCGGGAGGGCCGGGGTGAGACCCAGTACTTC	CASSVWREGRGETQYF
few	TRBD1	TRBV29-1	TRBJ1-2	TGCAGCGCTCAGGGGGTTAGTGGCTACACCTTC	CSAQGVSGYTF
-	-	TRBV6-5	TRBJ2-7	TGTGCCAGCAGTTACTCGATCTCCAGCTCCTACGAGCAGTACTTC	CASSYSISSSYEQYF
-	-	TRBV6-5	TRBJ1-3	TGTGCCAGCAGTTACTCCCCTATTCCCTCTGGAAACACCATATATTTT	CASSYSPIPSGNTIYF
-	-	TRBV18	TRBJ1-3	TGTGCCAGCTCACCATCACCTATATCGGGAAACACCATATATTTT	CASSPSPISGNTIYF
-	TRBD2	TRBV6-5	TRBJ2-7	TGTGCCAGCAGTCAGGGACTAGCGGGAGGGCCTCAGTACTTC	CASSQGLAGGPQYF
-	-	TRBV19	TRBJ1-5	TGTGCCAGTAGTATAGACAACAGGCCTCAGCCCCAGCATTTT	CASSIDNRPQPQHF
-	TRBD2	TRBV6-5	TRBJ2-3	TGTGCCAGCAGTTTGCGGGGGGGCCGCACAGATACGCAGTATTTT	CASSLRGGRTDTQYF
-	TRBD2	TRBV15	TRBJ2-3	TGTGCCACCAGCAGAGATCAGGGACTAGCTACAGATACGCAGTATTTT	CATSRDQGLATDTQYF
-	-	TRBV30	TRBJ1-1	TGTGCCTGGAGTGTACGCGGGAGGGGAGCTTTCTTT	CAWSVRGRGAFF
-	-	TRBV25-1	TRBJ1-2	TGTGCCACCCTAGCGGGGGGAGGCGGCTACACCTTC	CATLAGGGGYTF
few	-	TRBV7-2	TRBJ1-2	TGTGCCAGCAGCTTGGCATCGGGGGGACGTGGCTACACCTTC	CASSLASGGRGYTF
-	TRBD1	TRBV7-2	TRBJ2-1	TGTGCCAGCAGCTTACAACAGGGGAGCTCCTACAATGAGCAGTTCTTC	CASSLQQGSSYNEQFF
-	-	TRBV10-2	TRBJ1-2	TGCGCCAGCAGTGACCCGGGGAGTGGCTACACCTTC	CASSDPGSGYTF
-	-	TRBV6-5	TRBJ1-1	TGTGCCAGCAGTTCGGCAGGGGCACCGAACACTGAAGCTTTCTTT	CASSSAGAPNTEAFF
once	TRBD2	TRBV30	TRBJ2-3	TGTGCCTGGAGTTCTCCTAGCGGGGCGCCCACAGATACGCAGTATTTT	CAWSSPSGAPTDTQYF
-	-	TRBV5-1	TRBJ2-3	TGCGCCAGCAGCTTGGGGGCCCTGGGCACAGATACGCAGTATTTT	CASSLGALGTDTQYF
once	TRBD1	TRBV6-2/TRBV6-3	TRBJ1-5	TGTGCCAGCAGTTCGGGGACAGGGGTAGGGAGCAATCAGCCCCAGCATTTT	CASSSGTGVGSNQPQHF
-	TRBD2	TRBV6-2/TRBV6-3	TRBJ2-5	TGTGCCAGCAGCCTGGGACTAGCGGGAGGGCCTATCACCCAGTACTTC	CASSLGLAGGPITQYF
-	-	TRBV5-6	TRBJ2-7	TGTGCCAGCAGTAGGCGAGAGGGCAGGTCCTACGAGCAGTACTTC	CASSRREGRSYEQYF
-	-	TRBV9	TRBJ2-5	TGTGCCAGCAGCGTGGACTCCGGCGAAGCCCAGTACTTC	CASSVDSGEAQYF
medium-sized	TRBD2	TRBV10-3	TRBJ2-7	TGTGCCATCAGGGGCGGGAGTGATAGCGAGCAGTACTTC	CAIRGGSDSEQYF
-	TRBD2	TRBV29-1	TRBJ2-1	TGCAGCGTTGAAGATAGAGCGGGGGAGCAGTTCTTC	CSVEDRAGEQFF
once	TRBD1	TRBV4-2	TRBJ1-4	TGTGCCAGCAGGGGACAGCTTGGGGATCGGCTGTTTTTT	CASRGQLGDRLFF
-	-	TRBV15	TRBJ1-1	TGTGCCACCAGCAGGGGAGGAGGGATGAACACTGAAGCTTTCTTT	CATSRGGGMNTEAFF
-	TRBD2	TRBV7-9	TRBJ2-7	TGTGGTTGGCGGGAGAATTCCTACGAGCAGTACTTC	CGWRENSYEQYF
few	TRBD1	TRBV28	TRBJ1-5	TGTGCCAGCAGTTTAGTGACAGGGGGCTACAATCAGCCCCAGCATTTT	CASSLVTGGYNQPQHF
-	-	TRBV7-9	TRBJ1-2	TGTGCCAGCAGCTTAAGGCAGGGGCGAAATGGAGGCTACACCTTC	CASSLRQGRNGGYTF
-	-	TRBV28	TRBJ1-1	TGTGCCAGCAGTTTATGGAGGTTCACGAACACTGAAGCTTTCTTT	CASSLWRFTNTEAFF
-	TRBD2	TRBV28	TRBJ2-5	TGTGCCAGCAGTTTTCCCAGCGGGAGGAGGGAGACCCAGTACTTC	CASSFPSGRRETQYF
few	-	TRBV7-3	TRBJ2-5	TGTGCCAGCGGACCACAAGGAGGGACCCAGTACTTC	CASGPQGGTQYF
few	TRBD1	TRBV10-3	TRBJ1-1	TGTGCCATCAGTCCGGGACAGGGGAACACTGAAGCTTTCTTT	CAISPGQGNTEAFF
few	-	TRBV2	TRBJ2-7	TGTGCCAGCAGTCACCAGGGCGGAGGGGAGCAGTACTTC	CASSHQGGGEQYF
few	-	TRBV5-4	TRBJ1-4	TGTGCCAGCAGCTTCGACAGGAATAATGAAAAACTGTTTTTT	CASSFDRNNEKLFF
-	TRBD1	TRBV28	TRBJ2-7	TGTGCCAGTACGACAGGGCGCGAAGTGCAGTACTTC	CASTTGREVQYF
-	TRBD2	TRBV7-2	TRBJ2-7	TGTGCCAGCAGCTCCCAAGCGGGAGGGTTGTTCTACGAGCAGTACTTC	CASSSQAGGLFYEQYF
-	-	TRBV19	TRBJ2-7	TGTGCCACGGCGAACCAGGGTTCCTACGAGCAGTACTTC	CATANQGSYEQYF
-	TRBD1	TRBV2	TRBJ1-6	TGTGCCAGCACCGGGACAGGGGTGAGCCCCCTCCACTTT	CASTGTGVSPLHF
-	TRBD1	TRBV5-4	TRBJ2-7	TGTGCCAGCAGCTCATTCCGGGACAGGGGGAACGAGCAGTACTTC	CASSSFRDRGNEQYF
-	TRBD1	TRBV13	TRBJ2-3	TGTGCCAGCAGCGCGGGACAGGAGGGAGATACGCAGTATTTT	CASSAGQEGDTQYF
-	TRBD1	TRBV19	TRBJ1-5	TGTGCCAGTGGGGACAGTAGCAATCAGCCCCAGCATTTT	CASGDSSNQPQHF
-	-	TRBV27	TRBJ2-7	TGTGCCAGCAGTTTATCTCCGTTCTACGAGCAGTACTTC	CASSLSPFYEQYF